The 25 T cell receptor beta chains in this list originate from one sample, sequenced in a study of CD8 T cells in ankylosing spondylitis (dated by TCRdb to about 2017). Study-wide findings and limitations: Blood from ankylosing spondylitis patients appeared to be characterized by a TCR beta motif composed of roughly 8 highly homologous amino acid variants.

Library preparation was by 5' RACE. Sequencing used an Illumina HiSeq 2500. The public reads were reanalyzed by TCRdb: fastp trimming at Q25, MiXCR alignment, in-frame beta chains only. CDR3 protein sequences are deduplicated, and each keeps its most common genes and DNA. Here the sample has about 700,000 distinct CDR3 sequences; 15% to 20% occur a single time. Together, the top ten hold approximately 18% of the sample. No antigen is known for these receptors. Sequencing was carried out using blood, either unsorted or a sorted T cell fraction (not recorded which). The receptors derive from a male donor with ankylosing spondylitis.

J is TRBJ1-1 and V is TRBV13; D perhaps matches TRBD1 (5 bases). The CDR3 is 14 residues long. Germline V gene sequence: CDR1 PRHDT, CDR2 FYEKMQ (reference sequence). Trimming stripped 7 bases from V and 4 bases from J, with 16 bases between. The CDR3 DNA follows: TGTGCCAGCAACGAGATGGGGGGGAGCACTGAAGCTTTCTTT. Encoded protein: CASNEMGGSTEAFF. The variable domain in full, completed from reference TRBV13 and TRBJ1-1, reads AAGVIQSPRHLIKEKRETATLKCYPIPRHDTVYWYQQGPGQDPQFLISFYEKMQSDKGSIPDRFSAQQFSDYHSELNMSSLELGDSALYFCASNEMGGSTEAFFGQGTRLTVV.

The chain couples TRBV18 to TRBJ2-1; 8 nucleotides align to TRBD2. Trimming at V came to 6 bases and at J to 7 bases, leaving 11 bases not matched to a gene. The CDR3 contains 15 residues. Germline V gene sequence: CDR1 KGHSH, CDR2 LQKENI. The CDR3 protein is CASSTGGAFDNEQFF. CDR3 DNA sequence: TGTGCCAGCTCGACGGGAGGGGCGTTCGATAATGAGCAGTTCTTC. Drawing the rest from reference TRBV18 and TRBJ2-1, the complete variable domain is NAGVMQNPRHLVRRRGQEARLRCSPMKGHSHVYWYRQLPEEGLKFMVYLQKENIIDESGMPKERFSAEFPKEGPSILRIQQVVRGDSAAYFCASSTGGAFDNEQFFGPGTRLTVL.

This clonotype was picked up a small number of times. The V call is TRBV12-3 or TRBV12-4, the J call TRBJ1-2; D remains unclear. CDR3 length: 15 residues. The germline V and J ends were trimmed by 5 bases and 3 bases, with 16 bases remaining between them. The DNA for the CDR3 is TGTGCCAGCAGTCCCATCTGGCTTCTGGACTATGGCTACACCTTC. Protein product: CASSPIWLLDYGYTF.

The J gene is TRBJ2-3, the V gene TRBV20-1, with TRBD2 identical over 11 bases. The CDR3 contains 16 residues. CDR1 is DFQATT, CDR2 SNEGSKA, per germline (reference sequence). Trimming took 7 bases from V and 0 from J; bases not matched to a gene: 9. CDR3 residues: CSDSTRLAGSTDTQYF. CDR3 in DNA: TGCAGTGACTCGACTCGACTAGCGGGAAGCACAGATACGCAGTATTTT.

The chain joins TRBV11-2 to TRBJ2-7; D unresolved. CDR3 size: 15 residues. CDR1 is SGHAT and CDR2 is FQNNGV in the germline V gene. V lost 6 bases, J lost 4 bases, and 19 bases lay in between. The DNA for the CDR3 is TGTGCCAGCAGGGGGATGGTTAGGGAACCTTACGAGCAGTACTTC. Translating gives CASRGMVREPYEQYF.

This clonotype was observed a handful of times. This chain uses TRBV27 with TRBJ2-2, with a tentative D call TRBD1 (6 bases). The CDR3 totals 15 residues. Trimming removed 6 bases at V and 7 bases at J, with 18 bases between. The V gene's germline CDR1 is MNHEY and CDR2 SMNVEV (reference sequence). CDR3 in DNA: TGTGCCAGCAGCTCAGGGGACCCTTTGGTCGGGGAGCTGTTTTTT. As protein: CASSSGDPLVGELFF.

This clonotype was counted ten times or more. The rearrangement links TRBV29-1 to TRBJ1-1; D remains ambiguous. The V end was cut by 3 bases, the J end by 5 bases, with 10 bases between. There are 12 residues in the CDR3. Germline lookup yields CDR1 SQVTM and CDR2 ANQGSEA. The DNA of the CDR3 is TGCAGCGTTGAGCGAATGAGGACTGAAGCTTTCTTT. Translated, it gives CSVERMRTEAFF.

This chain's CDR3 is CASSKGWNEQFF. CDR3 DNA: TGTGCCAGCAGTAAGGGGTGGAATGAGCAGTTCTTC. This chain links TRBV6-1 with TRBJ2-1; possible D gene TRBD1, 5 bases. CDR3 length: 12 amino acids. V dropped 5 bases and J dropped 7 bases, with 9 bases sitting between them. The V gene's germline CDR1 is MNHNS and CDR2 SASEGT.

This clonotype was detected a few times. V and J are TRBV7-2 and TRBJ1-1, with D unclear. Per the germline V gene, CDR1 is SGHTA and CDR2 is FQGNSA. Trimming took 0 bases from V and 3 from J, leaving 11 bases between them. CDR3 length: 15 residues. The CDR3 DNA reads TGTGCCAGCAGCTTAGCAATCGGCGGATACACTGAAGCTTTCTTT. Translation gives CASSLAIGGYTEAFF.

CDR3 residues: CASSFTSMNEQFF. Written as DNA, the CDR3 is TGTGCCAGCAGTTTTACTAGCATGAATGAGCAGTTCTTC. V and J are TRBV12-3 or TRBV12-4 and TRBJ2-1, with a possible D match to TRBD2 (6 bases). Between the trimmed V and J ends, which lost 3 bases and 7 bases, there was a span of 10 bases. There are 13 residues in the CDR3.

This sequence joins TRBV12-3 or TRBV12-4 and TRBJ2-7; D may be TRBD1 (5 bases). The germline V and J ends were trimmed by 3 bases and 1 base, with 10 bases remaining between them. The CDR3 runs to 14 residues. The CDR3 DNA reads as TGTGCCAGCAGTTTTAGTACAGGATCCTACGAGCAGTACTTC. It codes for CASSFSTGSYEQYF.

V gene TRBV12-3 or TRBV12-4 combines with J gene TRBJ2-7, with a possible D match to TRBD2 (6 bases). The CDR3 covers 15 residues. V lost 7 bases, J lost 2 bases, and 18 bases lay in between. CDR3 nucleotide sequence: TGTGCCAGCACTCCATTCGGGGGTTTCCCCTACGAGCAGTACTTC. It yields the protein CASTPFGGFPYEQYF.

The chain employs TRBV7-8 and TRBJ2-7, with 10 bases that match TRBD2. Per the germline V gene, CDR1 is SGHVS and CDR2 is FQNEAQ. V gave up 7 bases and J gave up 5 bases; unmatched junction bases: 8. The CDR3 has 14 residues. CDR3 in amino acids: CASKPLAGVDEQYF. CDR3 coding DNA: TGTGCCAGCAAGCCTCTAGCGGGAGTCGACGAGCAGTACTTC.

V gene TRBV20-1 combines with J gene TRBJ2-5; 10 positions agree with TRBD2. Germline CDR1 and CDR2: DFQATT and SNEGSKA (reference sequence). V lost 1 base and J lost 3; bases outside the gene matches: 5. The CDR3 is 15 residues long. Written as DNA, the CDR3 is TGCAGTGCTAGAGGCACTAGCGGGAAGGAAGAGACCCAGTACTTC. It encodes CSARGTSGKEETQYF.

The chain recombines TRBV18 with TRBJ2-1; 12 nucleotides align to TRBD1. The CDR3 is 16 amino acids. Germline lookup yields CDR1 KGHSH and CDR2 LQKENI. The V and J ends lost 2 bases and 11 bases, in that order; junction bases with no gene match: 10. CDR3 DNA: TGTGCCAGCTCACCATTGGGACAGGGGGCAGGCCATAAGCAGTTCTTC. This sequence encodes CASSPLGQGAGHKQFF. The entire variable domain, with the rest obtained from reference TRBV18 and TRBJ2-1, is as follows: NAGVMQNPRHLVRRRGQEARLRCSPMKGHSHVYWYRQLPEEGLKFMVYLQKENIIDESGMPKERFSAEFPKEGPSILRIQQVVRGDSAAYFCASSPLGQGAGHKQFFGPGTRLTVL.

This clonotype showed up just a few times. The chain uses TRBV18 and TRBJ2-7, with 11 bases fitting TRBD1. Per the germline V gene, CDR1 is KGHSH and CDR2 is LQKENI. With V trimmed by 4 bases and J by 5 bases, 1 base remained unmatched. There are 13 residues in the CDR3. CDR3 bases: TGTGCCAGCTCACGGACAGGGGGCCACGAGCAGTACTTC. It encodes CASSRTGGHEQYF. The full variable domain, with the rest looked up from reference TRBV18 and TRBJ2-7, is NAGVMQNPRHLVRRRGQEARLRCSPMKGHSHVYWYRQLPEEGLKFMVYLQKENIIDESGMPKERFSAEFPKEGPSILRIQQVVRGDSAAYFCASSRTGGHEQYFGPGTRLTVT.

This clonotype occurred a few times. This rearrangement joins TRBV7-8 to TRBJ1-1, with 8 bases identical to TRBD1. CDR1 and CDR2 from the germline V gene are SGHVS and FQNEAQ. This CDR3 spans 15 amino acids. V lost 5 bases to trimming and J lost 3 bases; unmatched junction nucleotides: 8. The CDR3 loop is CASSPRQGPDTEAFF. Here the CDR3 DNA reads TGTGCCAGCAGCCCGAGACAGGGGCCGGACACTGAAGCTTTCTTT.

This clonotype came up a few times. The chain is built from TRBV5-1 and TRBJ1-4; the D gene is possibly TRBD1 (5 bases). CDR3 size: 15 residues. Germline V lookup: CDR1 SGHRS, CDR2 YFSETQ. The V and J ends lost 4 bases and 7 bases respectively, with 17 bases between them. CDR3 bases: TGCGCCAGCAGCCCCGCCGGGGCCGAGAGTGAAAAACTGTTTTTT. The encoded protein is CASSPAGAESEKLFF.

In its sample, this clonotype was seen a few times. The J gene is TRBJ2-7, the V gene TRBV12-3 or TRBV12-4; unclear D gene. The CDR3 is 15 amino acids. Trimming took 3 bases from V and 5 from J, leaving 17 bases between them. CDR3 amino acids: CASSLNGFSLDEQYF. In DNA form, the CDR3 reads TGTGCCAGCAGTTTGAATGGATTTAGTTTGGACGAGCAGTACTTC.

V and J are TRBV5-1 and TRBJ2-2, with TRBD1 identical over 7 bases. Germline lookup yields CDR1 SGHRS and CDR2 YFSETQ. Unmatched junction bases numbered 4, after V lost 4 bases and J lost 1 base. The CDR3 covers 15 residues. CDR3 loop: CASSQGQRNTGELFF. CDR3 coding DNA: TGCGCCAGCAGCCAGGGACAGCGGAACACCGGGGAGCTGTTTTTT.

This clonotype was seen more than once but under ten times. This chain joins TRBV12-3 or TRBV12-4 and TRBJ2-7, with D maybe TRBD2 (5 bases). The CDR3 is 13 residues long. Trimming took 9 bases from V and 3 from J, leaving 15 bases between them. CDR3 residues: CASLGGEDYEQYF. CDR3 DNA sequence: TGTGCCAGTCTCGGAGGAGAGGACTACGAGCAGTACTTC.

This clonotype has just a few counts. CDR3 DNA: TGTGCCATCAGTCTCCAGGGGGGCAATCAGCCCCAGCATTTT. This encodes CAISLQGGNQPQHF. This chain joins TRBV10-3 and TRBJ1-5; 7 bases match TRBD1. Losses at the gene ends were 5 bases for V and 2 bases for J; bases not matched to a gene: 3. Germline CDR1 ENHRY, CDR2 SYGVKD. The CDR3 is 14 amino acids.

This chain links TRBV12-3 or TRBV12-4 with TRBJ2-3; possibly TRBD2 for D (6 bases). This CDR3 comprises 15 residues. The ends were cut back, 5 bases at V and 3 bases at J, with 15 bases in the middle. This CDR3 reads CASSLAGRRTDTQYF. CDR3 DNA sequence: TGTGCCAGCAGTCTCGCAGGGAGGCGGACAGATACGCAGTATTTT.

This clonotype was counted at least ten times. The chain links TRBV5-1 to TRBJ2-2, with TRBD1 as a possible D gene (6 bases). The germline V and J ends were trimmed by 0 bases and 8 bases, with 14 bases remaining between them. Germline V CDR1 and CDR2: SGHRS, YFSETQ. The CDR3 contains 15 residues. This chain's CDR3 is CASSLASTGTGELFF. The CDR3 DNA follows: TGCGCCAGCAGCTTGGCGTCTACAGGGACAGGGGAGCTGTTTTTT.

This clonotype was counted ten times or more. The chain uses TRBV12-3 or TRBV12-4 and TRBJ1-2; D possibly corresponds to TRBD1 (5 bases). V lost 6 bases to trimming and J lost 5 bases, with 13 bases between them. This CDR3 is built from 13 residues. The CDR3 loop reads CASSPGPKYGYTF. CDR3 sequence (DNA): TGTGCCAGCAGCCCGGGACCGAAATATGGCTACACCTTC.